The clone carrying this TCR beta chain appeared once. Germline-derived CDR1 and CDR2 are MNHEY and SMNVEV (reference sequence). CDR3 length equals 14 residues. The V gene end was trimmed by 2 bases and the J gene end by 9 bases; junction bases not matched to a gene: 4. In the original workflow: Amplification of reference gene primers was used by the study to estimate nucleated cell counts. Only in-frame clones appear in the TCRdb table, and some are missing; sequencing was by immunoSEQ multiplex PCR. The V and J calls and clone size were taken over from that table, and D and trimming were inferred from the DNA. The sample holds over 200,000 clones, 75% to 90% seen once. The data derive from a study of blood T cell repertoires in COVID-19. Study at large: Sites across the United States, Italy and Spain contributed samples from acute and convalescent COVID-19. From T cells, B-cell-depleted T cells, or PBMCs came the material, which was cDNA or gDNA.

The sequence was collected from a young man who had recovered from COVID-19. The gene calls are TRBV27 and TRBJ1-6, with 7 bases lining up with TRBD1. Sequences were obtained from peripheral blood. The chain's CDR3 is CASSLRQGGSPLHF. In DNA, the CDR3 is TGTGCCAGCAGTTTAAGGCAGGGGGGTTCACCCCTCCACTTT.